This T cell receptor (beta chain) derives from a study of blood T cell repertoires in COVID-19 (dated by TCRdb to the early 2020s). Some background on the complete study: The collaborator samples originated in the United States, Italy and Spain and spanned the acute and convalescent phases of COVID-19. Samples were obtained from the ongoing ImmuneRACE study (first 160 participants) and from 1,254 subjects provided by 6 global collaborators. HLA class I and class II types, where available, came from metadata supplied by the sample provider rather than from assay-based typing. The material from the prospective study consisted of cDNA or gDNA derived from T cells, B-cell-depleted T cells, or PBMCs. The repertoires were released in a freely available public database intended as a resource for research on the immune response to SARS-CoV-2. Nearly every sample came with metadata listing a de-identified subject ID, COVID-19 status, age in years and sex. Subjects who had been exposed to COVID-19, were actively infected with it, or had recovered from it provided the deeply sampled blood TCRbeta repertoires that made up the dataset.

The research as a whole found: Clinical and demographic metadata were provided uncurated, with the amount varying by source and participant.

Remarks on this clone: Its antigen specificity is not known. Per-nucleotide qualities are absent, and no much larger clonotype sits a single base away.

Enrolling through a virtual design, the prospective study's participants ranged in age from about 18 to 89 years and lived across around 25 United States geographic areas. Cohort assignment in the prospective study relied on participant-reported clinical history from a screening survey and a study questionnaire. Mobile phlebotomists in the prospective study collected whole blood, serum and a nasopharyngeal or oropharyngeal swab from every participant. Participants in the prospective study had the option to provide additional blood draws and questionnaires over an approximately two-month period. Before DNA extraction, prospective study blood samples were shipped either frozen or at room temperature. The immunoSEQ Assay, a bias-controlled multiplex PCR, was used to amplify TCRbeta CDR3 regions from genomic DNA. The original pipeline was this. The number of nucleated cells in each sample was estimated by amplification of reference gene primers within the assay. To quantify the absolute abundance of each unique TCRbeta CDR3 rearrangement, sequence reads were collapsed and filtered. Productive Simpson clonality was computed per sample as the square root of Simpson's diversity index over productive rearrangements. TCRdb provides this immuneACCESS table in a form limited to in-frame rearrangements. Some clones are lacking; in checked studies, under half of them reflect an unresolved V gene, and why the rest are absent is not known. V, J and clone size are those of that table, while D and trimming were read from the DNA. The sample table holds approximately 200,000 clones, of which roughly 86% were seen once. The ten top clones hold 10% of the sample.

The receptor's source is a man aged 18-30 years with acute COVID-19. The material sequenced was PBMCs or T cells enriched from blood (not recorded which).

The CDR3 sequence is CASSYGREVNTGELFF. The DNA sequence follows: TGTGCCAGCAGTTACGGGCGGGAGGTAAACACCGGGGAGCTGTTTTTT. The rearranged chain carries TRBV6-5 and TRBJ2-2; 8 central nucleotides agree with TRBD2. The germline V gene encodes CDR1 MNHEY and CDR2 SVGAGI. CDR3 length: 16 amino acids, cysteine to phenylalanine. The kept DNA is CDR3 alone, 48 bases in frame from the first base. Trimming removed 2 bases from V and 2 bases from J; the gene matches leave 4 bases unexplained.